This TCR beta chain was sequenced in a study of blood T cells in healthy people across ages. Study as a whole: In model experiments, template switching was able to capture about one barcoded beta molecule for every two T cells that were present.

Together with a sample-barcoded 5' primer, a J-beta primer mix was included in a second PCR lasting about 6 to 11 cycles. TCRdb ran MiXCR on the 5' RACE reads and lists one entry per CDR3 protein. The table has 2 million or so distinct CDR3 sequences, around half seen once. The count of this clonotype is one. Its antigen is unidentified. Broader study findings: Observed TCR beta diversity per million T cells went down as age went up. This fall followed a roughly linear course with age. Versus aged donors, long-lived donors had higher diversity and more naive CD4+ cells.

Germline V lookup: CDR1 MNHEY, CDR2 SMNVEV (reference sequence). The CDR3 has 15 residues. The sequence was obtained from a woman between 40 and 55 years old in good health. V and J are TRBV27 and TRBJ2-5, with D possibly TRBD2 on 6 matching bases. The end of the DNA is better explained by TRBJ2-1, so the J call may be wrong. Sequencing used blood. The CDR3 DNA reads TGTGCCAGCAGTTACGGGGCAGGAGGGCAAGAGACCCAGTTCTTC. Protein sequence: CASSYGAGGQETQFF.